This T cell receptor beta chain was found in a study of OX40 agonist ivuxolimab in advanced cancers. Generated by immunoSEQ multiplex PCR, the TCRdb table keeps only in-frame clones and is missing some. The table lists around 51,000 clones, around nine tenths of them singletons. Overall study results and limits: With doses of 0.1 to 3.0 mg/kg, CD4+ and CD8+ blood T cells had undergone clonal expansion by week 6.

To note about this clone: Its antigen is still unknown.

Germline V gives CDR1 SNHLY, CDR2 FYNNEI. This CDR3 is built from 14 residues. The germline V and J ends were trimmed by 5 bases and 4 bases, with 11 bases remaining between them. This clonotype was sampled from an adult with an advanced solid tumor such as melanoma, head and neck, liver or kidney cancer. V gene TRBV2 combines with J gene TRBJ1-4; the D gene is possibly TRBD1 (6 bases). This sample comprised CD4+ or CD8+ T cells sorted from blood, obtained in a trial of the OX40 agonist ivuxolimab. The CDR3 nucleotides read TGTGCCAGCAGTCAAGAGGGGGGTAATGAAAAACTGTTTTTT. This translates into CASSQEGGNEKLFF.